These T cell receptor beta chains were read from a single sample in a study of massively parallel sequencing of T cell beta chains. TCRdb ran MiXCR on the 5' RACE reads and lists one entry per CDR3 protein. The sample shows about 4,200 distinct CDR3 sequences, over 35% of them seen only once. Material for sequencing was commercial RNA from peripheral blood pooled from many donors. All receptors come from a pool of human donors in good health; the sample was commercial RNA pooled from many donors. CDR3s include the opening cysteine and the closing phenylalanine or tryptophan. The order of the fields is CDR3 protein, CDR3 DNA, clone size, V gene, J gene, D gene. D genes are given only for firm matches. Rows may omit the clone size; those that give it use once, few, many or a size class.

cdr3_aa: CASSVGPNTGELFF
cdr3_nt: TGTGCCAGCAGTGTAGGCCCTAACACCGGGGAGCTGTTTTTT
clone_size: NA
v_call: TRBV2
j_call: TRBJ2-2
d_call: NA

cdr3_aa: CSARDLEDTEYF
cdr3_nt: TGCAGTGCTAGAGATCTCGAAGATACGGAGTATTTT
clone_size: large
v_call: TRBV20-1
j_call: TRBJ2-3
d_call: NA

cdr3_aa: CASSQLVSNTEAFF
cdr3_nt: TGCGCCAGCAGCCAACTAGTATCCAACACTGAAGCTTTCTTT
clone_size: NA
v_call: TRBV4-1
j_call: TRBJ1-1
d_call: NA

cdr3_aa: CSAAQTSYEQYF
cdr3_nt: TGCAGCGCAGCACAGACTAGCTACGAGCAGTACTTC
clone_size: NA
v_call: TRBV29-1
j_call: TRBJ2-7
d_call: NA

cdr3_aa: CASSQGPQRTQYF
cdr3_nt: TGTGCCAGCAGTCAGGGGCCGCAAAGGACCCAGTACTTC
clone_size: NA
v_call: TRBV7-6
j_call: TRBJ2-5
d_call: NA

cdr3_aa: CASSVDADYGYTF
cdr3_nt: TGTGCCAGCAGCGTAGATGCGGACTATGGCTACACCTTC
clone_size: NA
v_call: TRBV9
j_call: TRBJ1-2
d_call: NA

cdr3_aa: CSASFREGLTNTQYF
cdr3_nt: TGCAGTGCTAGTTTTCGGGAGGGCCTAACAAATACGCAGTATTTT
clone_size: NA
v_call: TRBV20-1
j_call: TRBJ2-3
d_call: TRBD2

cdr3_aa: CAIRPGTGTYEQYF
cdr3_nt: TGTGCCATCAGGCCCGGGACAGGAACCTACGAGCAGTACTTC
clone_size: NA
v_call: TRBV10-3
j_call: TRBJ2-7
d_call: TRBD1

cdr3_aa: CASSPTGFQETQYF
cdr3_nt: TGTGCCAGCAGCCCAACAGGTTTCCAAGAGACCCAGTACTTC
clone_size: NA
v_call: TRBV4-2
j_call: TRBJ2-5
d_call: NA

cdr3_aa: CASSDSGGASYEQYF
cdr3_nt: TGTGCCAGCAGTGATAGCGGGGGGGCCTCCTACGAGCAGTACTTC
clone_size: NA
v_call: TRBV5-6
j_call: TRBJ2-7
d_call: TRBD2

cdr3_aa: CSARGGSYYGYTF
cdr3_nt: TGCAGTGCTAGAGGGGGCAGTTACTATGGCTACACCTTC
clone_size: medium-sized
v_call: TRBV20-1
j_call: TRBJ1-2
d_call: NA

cdr3_aa: CASSLGGTKNTEAFF
cdr3_nt: TGTGCCAGCAGCTTAGGAGGGACCAAGAACACTGAAGCTTTCTTT
clone_size: NA
v_call: TRBV13
j_call: TRBJ1-1
d_call: NA

cdr3_aa: CASRMDSLDTGELFF
cdr3_nt: TGCGCCAGCAGGATGGACAGTTTGGACACCGGGGAGCTGTTTTTT
clone_size: NA
v_call: TRBV5-1
j_call: TRBJ2-2
d_call: NA

cdr3_aa: CASSHLARNYGYTF
cdr3_nt: TGTGCCAGCAGCCACCTAGCACGTAACTATGGCTACACCTTC
clone_size: NA
v_call: TRBV14
j_call: TRBJ1-2
d_call: NA

cdr3_aa: CASSRIYEQYF
cdr3_nt: TGTGCCAGCAGTCGCATCTACGAGCAGTACTTC
clone_size: few
v_call: TRBV28
j_call: TRBJ2-7
d_call: NA

cdr3_aa: CSVARGQETQYF
cdr3_nt: TGCAGCGTTGCACGAGGGCAAGAGACCCAGTACTTC
clone_size: medium-sized
v_call: TRBV29-1
j_call: TRBJ2-5
d_call: NA

cdr3_aa: CASSPTVEAFF
cdr3_nt: TGTGCCAGCAGTCCCACGGTTGAAGCTTTCTTT
clone_size: few
v_call: TRBV28
j_call: TRBJ1-1
d_call: NA

cdr3_aa: CASSPMDQPQHF
cdr3_nt: TGTGCCAGCAGCCCGATGGATCAGCCCCAGCATTTT
clone_size: NA
v_call: TRBV11-1
j_call: TRBJ1-5
d_call: NA

cdr3_aa: CASSLRRGADTQYF
cdr3_nt: TGTGCCAGCAGCTTAAGGCGGGGTGCAGATACGCAGTATTTT
clone_size: few
v_call: TRBV7-3
j_call: TRBJ2-3
d_call: NA

cdr3_aa: CSASPVDRGYTF
cdr3_nt: TGCAGTGCTAGTCCCGTTGATAGGGGCTACACCTTC
clone_size: NA
v_call: TRBV20-1
j_call: TRBJ1-2
d_call: NA

cdr3_aa: CASSVGLAGWETQYF
cdr3_nt: TGTGCCAGCAGCGTCGGACTAGCGGGGTGGGAGACCCAGTACTTC
clone_size: NA
v_call: TRBV9
j_call: TRBJ2-5
d_call: TRBD2

cdr3_aa: CASSFLPSSPDTQYF
cdr3_nt: TGTGCCAGCAGTTTCCTCCCCTCGTCTCCAGATACGCAGTATTTT
clone_size: few
v_call: TRBV12-3/TRBV12-4
j_call: TRBJ2-3
d_call: NA

cdr3_aa: CSARPNYEQYF
cdr3_nt: TGCAGTGCTAGACCCAACTACGAGCAGTACTTC
clone_size: NA
v_call: TRBV20-1
j_call: TRBJ2-7
d_call: NA

cdr3_aa: CSASETGDQPQHF
cdr3_nt: TGCAGTGCTAGTGAGACAGGGGACCAGCCCCAGCATTTT
clone_size: medium-sized
v_call: TRBV20-1
j_call: TRBJ1-5
d_call: TRBD1

cdr3_aa: CASSTGENTEAFF
cdr3_nt: TGTGCCAGCTCTACGGGCGAGAACACTGAAGCTTTCTTT
clone_size: few
v_call: TRBV4-2
j_call: TRBJ1-1
d_call: NA

cdr3_aa: CASSPFGGTYNEQFF
cdr3_nt: TGTGCCAGCAGCCCGTTCGGAGGGACCTACAATGAGCAGTTCTTC
clone_size: few
v_call: TRBV4-2
j_call: TRBJ2-1
d_call: NA